This T cell receptor beta chain originates from a study of shared T cell receptors in the human thymus. Here immunoSEQ multiplex PCR was the method, and the copy in TCRdb shows in-frame clones only, minus some. The sample has around 730,000 clones, 80% to 90% seen once. V was shortened by 0 bases and J by 11 bases, with 11 bases between the two germline ends. Germline-derived CDR1 and CDR2 are SGHDT and YYEEEE. The CDR3 contains 12 residues. This sample also belongs to another study, concerning human thymus T cells. As reported in that work: During corrective heart surgery, resections were taken, and the thymus tissue came from them.

The receptor was derived from a girl less than two years old with a congenital heart defect. Sequencing was performed on thymocytes. The genes are TRBV5-6 and TRBJ1-1; no definite D call. Here the CDR3 DNA reads TGTGCCAGCAGCTTGGACTCTCTCGAGGCTTTCTTT. It codes for CASSLDSLEAFF.